The 30 T cell receptor beta chains listed next were all sequenced from one sample in a study of tumor and adjacent non-tumor tissue in lung cancer. The library came from three nested PCR rounds adapted from ARM-PCR protocols. TCRdb re-analysed the multiplex PCR reads in MiXCR, keeping a single row per CDR3 protein. The sample lists approximately 70,000 distinct CDR3 sequences; approximately 73% were seen once. The template was RNA from unsorted bulk tissue. Material: lung tumor tissue. The source of these receptors is a man between 60 and 70 years old with non-small cell lung cancer.

The sample holds a few counts of this clonotype. Here the CDR3 reads CASSLQGAQETQYF. The CDR3 DNA is TGTGCCAGCAGTCTACAGGGGGCCCAAGAGACCCAGTACTTC. The chain joins TRBV2 to TRBJ2-5; TRBD1 agrees at 9 bases. With V trimmed by 5 bases and J by 1 base, 2 bases remained unmatched. This CDR3 comprises 14 residues. CDR1 and CDR2 from the germline V gene are SNHLY and FYNNEI.

Regarding this clonotype: This sequence may be a read error, since a much larger clone differs from it by one base. The gene calls are TRBV5-1 and TRBJ2-2; 12 bases are shared with TRBD2. The germline CDR1 and CDR2 sequences are SGHRS and YFSETQ. The CDR3 length is 16 residues. CDR3 region: CVSSRTSGTRTGELFF. The CDR3 DNA reads TGCGTCAGCAGTCGGACTAGCGGGACTCGCACCGGGGAGCTGTTTTTT. The full variable domain, in which reference TRBV5-1 and TRBJ2-2 provide the parts outside the CDR3, is KAGVTQTPRYLIKTRGQQVTLSCSPISGHRSVSWYQQTPGQGLQFLFEYFSETQRNKGNFPGRFSGRQFSNSRSEMNVSTLELGDSALYLCVSSRTSGTRTGELFFGEGSRLTVL.

Only one count was recorded for this clonotype. Possible read error: a much larger clone is one base away. This chain links TRBV30 with TRBJ1-1, with 8 bases fitting TRBD1. The CDR3 runs to 12 residues. V lost 1 base, J lost 10 bases, and 5 bases stayed unmatched. Germline CDR1 GTSNPN, CDR2 SVGIG (reference sequence). The CDR3 protein is CAWSDRQGTAFF. The CDR3 nucleotides are TGTGCCTGGAGTGACAGACAGGGGACAGCTTTCTTT.

Points on this clonotype: Compared with germline, one end of the junction differs, possibly owing to a read error. The rearrangement uses TRBV29-1 and TRBJ2-1; perhaps TRBD2 as D (6 bases). This CDR3 is 15 amino acids long. CDR1 is SQVTM and CDR2 is ANQGSEA in the germline V gene. The CDR3 DNA is TGCCGCGTCGCGGGGATTTTTGGCGGGGTAATTGAGCAGCTCTTC. Translated, it gives CRVAGIFGGVIEQLF.

J is TRBJ2-2 and V is TRBV20-1; the match to TRBD2 covers 7 bases. The CDR3 is 16 amino acids. Germline trimming cut 6 bases from V and 9 bases from J; bases unmatched to any gene: 19. Germline-derived CDR1 and CDR2 are DFQATT and SNEGSKA (reference sequence). The CDR3 DNA is TGCAGTGCCTTGAGGGAGGGGCGGGGAGATGGCCGGGAGCTGTTTTTT. Its protein is CSALREGRGDGRELFF.

For this clonotype: A much more abundant neighbour one base away suggests this may be a read error. The rearrangement joins TRBV20-1 to TRBJ1-5; weak D call: TRBD1 (5 bases). Per germline, CDR1 DFQATT and CDR2 SNEGSKA (reference sequence). V was trimmed by 7 bases and J by 0 bases, leaving 19 bases between them. The CDR3 runs 16 residues. Here the CDR3 reads CSDLDKDYNSNQPQHF. Here the CDR3 DNA reads TGCAGTGATTTGGACAAGGACTACAATAGCAATCAGCCCCAGCATTTT.

The count of this clonotype is one. At one end the junction does not follow the germline gene, possibly because of a read error. The V gene is TRBV6-5, the J gene TRBJ2-7; D ambiguous. Germline V CDR1 and CDR2: MNHEY, SVGAGI. The CDR3 has 15 residues. CDR3 loop: CVSSYSRQELAEQYF. The CDR3 nucleotides are TGTGTCAGCAGTTACTCGAGGCAGGAGTTGGCCGAGCAGTACTTC.

In its sample, this clonotype was seen many times. This sequence joins TRBV20-1 and TRBJ2-1; D tentatively fits TRBD1 or TRBD2 (5 bases each). The V and J ends lost 4 bases and 5 bases respectively, with 24 bases between them. The CDR3 length is 17 residues. The germline V gene encodes CDR1 DFQATT and CDR2 SNEGSKA (reference sequence). CDR3 coding DNA: TGCAGTGCTACCAAACCCGGGGCTTTTGGGATACACAATGAGCAGTTCTTC. It yields the protein CSATKPGAFGIHNEQFF.

As for this clonotype: At one of its ends the junction is not consistent with the germline gene, which may arise from a read error. V is TRBV6-2 or TRBV6-3 and J is TRBJ2-7; TRBD2 matches at 14 bases. Germline CDR1 reads MNHEY; CDR2 reads SVGEGT. This CDR3 comprises 17 residues. CDR3 region: CVSSQTPGLAGAYEQYF. In DNA, the CDR3 is TGTGTCAGCAGTCAAACTCCGGGACTAGCGGGAGCCTACGAGCAGTACTTC.

The chain employs TRBV2 and TRBJ1-4, with a tentative D call TRBD1 (5 bases). Between the trimmed V and J ends, which lost 7 bases and 6 bases, there was a span of 15 bases. CDR1 and CDR2 (germline): SNHLY, FYNNEI. This CDR3 spans 14 amino acids. CDR3 amino acids: CASKDGGVDEKLFF. CDR3 nucleotide sequence: TGTGCCAGCAAGGACGGGGGAGTGGATGAAAAACTGTTTTTT.

The table lists this clonotype with many counts. The CDR3 reads CASSQLAGGTDTQYF. The CDR3 nucleotides are TGCGCCAGCAGCCAGCTAGCGGGAGGCACAGATACGCAGTATTTT. V gene TRBV5-1 combines with J gene TRBJ2-3; 10 bases are shared with TRBD2. Losses at the gene ends were 4 bases for V and 1 base for J; bases not matched to a gene: 3. The germline V gene encodes CDR1 SGHRS and CDR2 YFSETQ. This CDR3 is 15 amino acids long.

CDR3 nucleotides: TGTGCCAGCAGCTTAGGGACACATGAACACTACGAGCAGTACTTC. It is translated as CASSLGTHEHYEQYF. This chain connects TRBV7-9 to TRBJ2-7; the D gene is possibly TRBD1 (5 bases). Between the trimmed V and J ends, which lost 1 base and 3 bases, there was a span of 13 bases. Germline lookup yields CDR1 SEHNR and CDR2 FQNEAQ (reference sequence). The length of the CDR3 is 15 residues.

In the case of this clonotype: As the CDR3 is not closed by the conserved phenylalanine or tryptophan, this likely results from a read error. The rearrangement links TRBV5-5 to TRBJ1-2; TRBD1 is a possible D gene (5 bases). Germline values: CDR1 SGHKS, CDR2 YYEKEE (reference sequence). The CDR3 is made up of 12 amino acids. This CDR3 reads CASSLGGYGYTL. CDR3 coding DNA: TGTGCCAGCAGCTTGGGGGGCTATGGGTACACCTTA.

On this clonotype itself: Germline is not matched at one junction end, which may reflect a read error. V and J are TRBV5-4 and TRBJ2-2; 8 bases agree with TRBD2. Germline lookup yields CDR1 SGHNT and CDR2 YYREEE (reference sequence). The CDR3 loop spans 15 amino acids. CDR3 bases: TGTGCCAGCAGCTCCAGACTAGCGCGAGCCGGGGGGCTGTTTTTT. Amino acid sequence: CASSSRLARAGGLFF. The complete variable domain, with remaining parts taken from reference TRBV5-4 and TRBJ2-2, reads ETGVTQSPTHLIKTRGQQVTLRCSSQSGHNTVSWYQQALGQGPQFIFQYYREEENGRGNFPPRFSGLQFPNYSSELNVNALELDDSALYLCASSSRLARAGGLFFGEGSRLTVL.

The chain combines TRBV6-5 with TRBJ2-2; weak D call: TRBD2 (5 bases). The CDR3 is 13 residues long. Germline V gene sequence: CDR1 MNHEY, CDR2 SVGAGI. The germline V and J ends were trimmed by 6 bases and 14 bases, with 19 bases remaining between them. CDR3 sequence (DNA): TGTGCCAGCAGGAAGAGGGTCGACGGGAATCTGTTTTTT. Its translation: CASRKRVDGNLFF.

As concerns this clonotype: An end of the junction does not agree with germline; a read error may underlie this. The chain uses TRBV29-1 and TRBJ2-1; tentative D call: TRBD2 (5 bases). Germline lookup yields CDR1 SQVTM and CDR2 ANQGSEA. There are 16 residues in the CDR3. The CDR3 DNA reads TGCAGCGTTGAGTCCACGCTAGAGGGCGATTACAATGAGCAGTTATTC. Translated, it gives CSVESTLEGDYNEQLF.

This chain uses TRBV20-1 with TRBJ2-3, with 10 bases lining up with TRBD2. The V gene end was trimmed by 7 bases and the J gene end by 3 bases; junction bases not matched to a gene: 16. The CDR3 consists of 17 residues. Germline CDR1 and CDR2: DFQATT and SNEGSKA (reference sequence). The chain's CDR3 is CSDIPEGTSVWTDTQYF. The CDR3 bases are TGCAGTGATATCCCTGAGGGGACTAGCGTGTGGACAGATACGCAGTATTTT.

Of note for this clonotype: The DNA is omitted, as the CDR3 cannot be located on it reliably, and the CDR3 follows TCRdb's listing. The rearrangement uses TRBV29-1 and TRBJ2-7; TRBD2 is taken as the D call from the table, unchecked against the DNA. Germline V gives CDR1 SQVTM, CDR2 ANQGSEA. The CDR3 sequence runs 16 residues, both termini included. The CDR3 loop is CSVGTGTSGSGLEHYF.

As regards this clonotype: A much bigger clone sits one base away, suggesting this may be a read error. The chain uses TRBV13 and TRBJ2-1; 7 bases are shared with TRBD1. The CDR3 is made up of 15 amino acids. Germline CDR1 PRHDT, CDR2 FYEKMQ (reference sequence). The CDR3 spells CACSLGERQGNEQFF. Here the CDR3 DNA reads TGTGCCTGCAGCTTAGGGGAGAGACAGGGCAATGAGCAGTTCTTC.

In the case of this clonotype: This likely comes from a read error, as the CDR3 has no conserved phenylalanine or tryptophan at its end. The chain carries TRBV20-1 and TRBJ2-3; 7 bases line up with TRBD2. The CDR3 covers 14 residues. The germline gives CDR1 DFQATT, CDR2 SNEGSKA (reference sequence). Germline trimming cut 5 bases from V and 2 bases from J; bases unmatched to any gene: 7. Here the CDR3 DNA reads TGCAGTGCTCATACTAGCGCGTACACAGATACGCAGTATCTT. Translated, it gives CSAHTSAYTDTQYL.

This chain uses TRBV5-6 with TRBJ2-1; 7 bases agree with TRBD2. Per germline, CDR1 SGHDT and CDR2 YYEEEE. The CDR3 covers 22 residues. The ends lost 4 bases at V and 8 bases at J; junction bases unmatched: 33. This CDR3 is CASSPPRGSRLAGPLQYDEQFF. For the CDR3, the DNA is TGTGCCAGCAGCCCACCTCGGGGATCGAGGTTAGCGGGCCCGCTCCAATACGATGAGCAGTTCTTC.

This clonotype has just one count. The germline gene is not matched at one end of the junction; a read error may be the cause. The chain couples TRBV5-1 to TRBJ1-2, with TRBD1 matching over 7 bases. The CDR3 is 15 residues long. Germline V CDR1 and CDR2: SGHRS, YFSETQ. For the CDR3, the DNA is TGCGCCAACAGCTCCAGACAGGGTCCCTACTATGGCTACACCTTC. Translating it yields CANSSRQGPYYGYTF.

To note about this clonotype: The CDR3 ends on some other residue instead of the conserved phenylalanine or tryptophan, so this is likely a read error. The gene calls are TRBV6-5 and TRBJ1-1, with TRBD1 matching 7 bases. The CDR3 contains 15 residues. CDR1 and CDR2 from the germline V gene are MNHEY and SVGAGI. CDR3 protein: CASRYSHRGGAEAFL. DNA of the CDR3: TGTGCCAGCAGGTACTCCCACAGGGGTGGGGCTGAAGCTTTCCTT.

As for this clonotype: At one end the junction does not follow the germline gene, possibly because of a read error. The chain combines TRBV28 with TRBJ2-1; possible D gene TRBD2, 5 bases. The CDR3 consists of 16 residues. From germline, CDR1 is MDHEN and CDR2 SYDVKM. As DNA, the CDR3 is TGTGCCAGCAGTTGGGCTAGCTCCTCCTCCTACGATGAGCAGTTCTTC. Translating gives CASSWASSSSYDEQFF.

Details on this clonotype: A read error may produce the germline difference seen at one junction end. The DNA for the CDR3 is TGTGCCAGCGGTTACTCGAGGCGGGAGACAGACGAGCAGTATTTC. This codes for CASGYSRRETDEQYF. This chain uses TRBV6-5 with TRBJ2-7; 7 bases agree with TRBD2. Germline V CDR1 and CDR2: MNHEY, SVGAGI. The length of the CDR3 is 15 residues.

The V gene is TRBV28, the J gene TRBJ2-5, with no clear D. Germline V gives CDR1 MDHEN, CDR2 SYDVKM. This CDR3 has 12 amino acids. With 5 bases removed from V and 5 bases from J, the gap between germline ends came to 9 bases. The CDR3 sequence is CASSVFLETQYF. The CDR3 nucleotides read TGTGCCAGCAGTGTCTTCCTGGAGACCCAGTACTTC.

On this clonotype: One end of the junction varies from germline; a read error may be responsible. The chain joins TRBV6-5 to TRBJ1-2; D remains unclear. This CDR3 is 12 amino acids long. Germline CDR1 and CDR2: MNHEY and SVGAGI. The CDR3, as DNA: TGTGCCGGCAGCCGCGGAGGCTATGTCTACACCTTC. Translated: CAGSRGGYVYTF.

Only one count was recorded for this clonotype. Compared with germline, one end of the junction differs, possibly owing to a read error. The V call is TRBV20-1, the J call TRBJ2-2, with a weak D call TRBD2 (6 bases). Germline CDR1 reads DFQATT; CDR2 reads SNEGSKA (reference sequence). This CDR3 has 14 amino acids. CDR3 DNA sequence: TGCAGTGCTAGAGTGGGGGGTAACATCGGGGAGCTATTTTTT. It codes for CSARVGGNIGELFF.

Of note for this clonotype: The junction differs from germline at one of its ends, possibly a read error. The chain links TRBV29-1 to TRBJ2-3; 11 nucleotides match TRBD2. The length of the CDR3 is 17 residues. From germline, CDR1 is SQVTM and CDR2 ANQGSEA. CDR3 sequence (DNA): TGCAGCGTGCCGAATCTACTAGCGGGAGATGGCATCGATACACAGTATTTT. Protein: CSVPNLLAGDGIDTQYF.

The V and J genes are TRBV6-2 or TRBV6-3 and TRBJ2-2, with D perhaps TRBD2 (6 bases). Germline-derived CDR1 and CDR2 are MNHEY and SVGEGT. The V and J ends lost 8 bases and 9 bases respectively, with 25 bases between them. The CDR3 length is 16 residues. CDR3: CASLRASEMNMRELFF. The CDR3 nucleotides are TGTGCCAGCTTGAGGGCTAGCGAGATGAACATGAGGGAGCTGTTTTTT.